This T cell receptor (beta chain) was captured in a study of blood T cell repertoires in COVID-19. Study as a whole: Samples of COVID-19 (acute and convalescent) were obtained from the United States, Italy and Spain. T cells, B-cell-depleted T cells, or PBMCs provided the cDNA or gDNA that served as material.

Recruited during active infection, patients (from Seattle) were subsequently followed longitudinally. In the study's own analysis: Reference gene primer amplification gave estimated nucleated cell counts. The assay was immunoSEQ multiplex PCR, and TCRdb's table has in-frame clones only and misses some. V and J calls and clone size are given by that table; D and trimming were obtained from the DNA. The repertoire consists of about 120,000 clones, with around 82% occurring once and the leading ten covering about a sixth. Germline-derived CDR1 and CDR2 are SGHDN and FVKESK. The CDR3 loop spans 15 amino acids. Trimming left V 9 bases short and J 7 bases short, with 25 bases between.

Sequenced sample: peripheral blood. This receptor was taken from a man aged 30 to 39 with COVID-19, enrolled during active disease. The chain links TRBV14 to TRBJ2-7; weak D call: TRBD2 (6 bases). The chain's CDR3 is CARDIYRGLSKEQYF. CDR3 bases: TGTGCCAGGGACATTTATCGGGGACTGTCTAAGGAGCAGTACTTC.